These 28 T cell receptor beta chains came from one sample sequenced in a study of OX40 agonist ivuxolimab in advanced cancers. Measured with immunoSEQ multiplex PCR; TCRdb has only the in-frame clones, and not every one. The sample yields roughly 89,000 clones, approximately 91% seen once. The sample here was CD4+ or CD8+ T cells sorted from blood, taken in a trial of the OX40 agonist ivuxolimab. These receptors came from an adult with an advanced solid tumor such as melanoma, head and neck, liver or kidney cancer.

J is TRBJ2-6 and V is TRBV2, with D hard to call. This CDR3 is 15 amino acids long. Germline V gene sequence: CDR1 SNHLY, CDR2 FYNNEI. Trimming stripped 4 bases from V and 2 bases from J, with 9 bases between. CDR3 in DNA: TGTGCCAGCAGTGGACATCTCACTGGGGCCAACGTCCTGACTTTC. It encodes CASSGHLTGANVLTF.

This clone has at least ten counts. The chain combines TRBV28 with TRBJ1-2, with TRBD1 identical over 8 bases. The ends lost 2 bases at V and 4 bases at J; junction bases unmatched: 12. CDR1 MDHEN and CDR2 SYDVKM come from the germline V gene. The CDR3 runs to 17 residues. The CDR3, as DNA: TGTGCCAGCAGTTTAACAGGACAGGGAATGACTATCTATGGCTACACCTTC. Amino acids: CASSLTGQGMTIYGYTF.

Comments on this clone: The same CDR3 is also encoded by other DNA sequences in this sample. CDR3 sequence reads: CASSPRVQQPHSYGYTF. The CDR3 nucleotides read TGTGCCAGCTCACCACGGGTCCAGCAACCTCATTCCTATGGCTACACCTTC. The chain employs TRBV18 and TRBJ1-2; D is uncertain. This CDR3 is built from 17 residues. Germline CDR1 KGHSH, CDR2 LQKENI. The ends were cut back, 1 base at V and 4 bases at J, with 19 bases in the middle.

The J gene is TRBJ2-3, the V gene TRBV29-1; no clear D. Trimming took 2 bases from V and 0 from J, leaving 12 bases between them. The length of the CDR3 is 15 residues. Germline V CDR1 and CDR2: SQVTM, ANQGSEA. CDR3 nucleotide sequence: TGCAGCGTTGAAAGTTGGACCTCTAGCACAGATACGCAGTATTTT. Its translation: CSVESWTSSTDTQYF.

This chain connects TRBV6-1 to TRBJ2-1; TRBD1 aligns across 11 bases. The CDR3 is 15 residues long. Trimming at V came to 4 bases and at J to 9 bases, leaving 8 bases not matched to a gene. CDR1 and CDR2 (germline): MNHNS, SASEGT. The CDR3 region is CASSVTGQGGGEQFF. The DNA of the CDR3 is TGTGCCAGCAGTGTGACGGGACAGGGGGGGGGTGAGCAGTTCTTC.

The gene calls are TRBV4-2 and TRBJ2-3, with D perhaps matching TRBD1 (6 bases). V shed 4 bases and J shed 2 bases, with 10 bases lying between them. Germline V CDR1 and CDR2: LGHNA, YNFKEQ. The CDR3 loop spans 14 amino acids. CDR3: CASSPGTFTDTQYF. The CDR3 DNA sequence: TGTGCCAGCAGCCCAGGGACATTCACAGATACGCAGTATTTT.

CDR3 nucleotides: TGTGCCAGCAGTGAAGCCGAGTGGGGATTTCGGGATGGCTACACCTTC. Residues: CASSEAEWGFRDGYTF. V usage is TRBV6-1 and J usage is TRBJ1-2; D remains unclear. Trimming pared 0 bases from V and 6 bases from J, leaving 17 bases between. Per germline, CDR1 MNHNS and CDR2 SASEGT. The CDR3 runs 16 residues.

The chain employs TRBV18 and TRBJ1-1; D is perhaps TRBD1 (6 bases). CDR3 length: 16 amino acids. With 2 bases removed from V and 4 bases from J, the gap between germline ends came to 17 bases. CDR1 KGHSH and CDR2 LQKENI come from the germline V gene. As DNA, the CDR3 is TGTGCCAGCTCACCAACACACAGGGCCTATGGCACTGAAGCTTTCTTT. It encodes CASSPTHRAYGTEAFF. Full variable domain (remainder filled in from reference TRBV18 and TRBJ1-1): NAGVMQNPRHLVRRRGQEARLRCSPMKGHSHVYWYRQLPEEGLKFMVYLQKENIIDESGMPKERFSAEFPKEGPSILRIQQVVRGDSAAYFCASSPTHRAYGTEAFFGQGTRLTVV.

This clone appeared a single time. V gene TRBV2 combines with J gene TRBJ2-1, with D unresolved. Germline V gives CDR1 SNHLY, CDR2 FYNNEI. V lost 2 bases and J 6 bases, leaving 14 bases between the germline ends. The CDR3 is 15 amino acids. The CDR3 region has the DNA TGTGCCAGCAGTGAATCCCCCCCTAGATCCAATGAGCAGTTCTTC. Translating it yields CASSESPPRSNEQFF.

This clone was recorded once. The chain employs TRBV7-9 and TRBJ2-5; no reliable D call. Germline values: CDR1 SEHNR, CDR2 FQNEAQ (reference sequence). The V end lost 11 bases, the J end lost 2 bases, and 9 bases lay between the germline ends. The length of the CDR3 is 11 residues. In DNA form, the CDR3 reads TGTGCCGGAAGCAGTCAAGAGACCCAGTACTTC. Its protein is CAGSSQETQYF.

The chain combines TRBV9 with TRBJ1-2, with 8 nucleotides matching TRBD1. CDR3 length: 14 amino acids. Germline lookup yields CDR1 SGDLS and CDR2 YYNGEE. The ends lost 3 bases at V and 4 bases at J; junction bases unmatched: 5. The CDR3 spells CASSARTGSYGYTF. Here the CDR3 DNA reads TGTGCCAGCAGCGCAAGGACAGGGAGCTATGGCTACACCTTC.

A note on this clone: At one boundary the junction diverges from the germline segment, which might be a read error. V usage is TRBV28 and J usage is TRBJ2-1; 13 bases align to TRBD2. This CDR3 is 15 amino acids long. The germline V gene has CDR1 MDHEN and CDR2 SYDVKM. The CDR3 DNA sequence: TGTGCCAGCAGTCCCTCCGGGACTAGCGGGATAAGTTCTGTCTTC. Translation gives CASSPSGTSGISSVF.

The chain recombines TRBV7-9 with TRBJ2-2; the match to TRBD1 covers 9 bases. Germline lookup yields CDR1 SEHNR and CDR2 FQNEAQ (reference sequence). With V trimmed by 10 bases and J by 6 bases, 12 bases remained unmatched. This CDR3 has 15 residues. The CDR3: CAISSGTGFAGELFF. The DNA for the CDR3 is TGTGCCATCTCATCCGGGACAGGGTTTGCCGGGGAGCTGTTTTTT.

The CDR3 loop is CASSFVDGASGSYEQYF. CDR3 in DNA: TGTGCCAGCAGCTTCGTGGATGGGGCTAGCGGGAGCTACGAGCAGTACTTC. The chain uses TRBV11-1 and TRBJ2-7; the match to TRBD2 covers 10 bases. CDR1 is SGHAT, CDR2 FQDESV, per germline (reference sequence). The V and J ends lost 3 bases and 3 bases, in that order; junction bases with no gene match: 11. The CDR3 runs 17 residues.

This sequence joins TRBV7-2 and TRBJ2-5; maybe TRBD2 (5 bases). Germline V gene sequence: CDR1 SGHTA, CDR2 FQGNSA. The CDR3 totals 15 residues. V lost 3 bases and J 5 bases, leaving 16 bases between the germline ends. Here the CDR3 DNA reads TGTGCCAGCAGCTTTTCCCGGACGTCGGGGGAGACCCAGTACTTC. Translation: CASSFSRTSGETQYF. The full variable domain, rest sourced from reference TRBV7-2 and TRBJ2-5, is GAGVSQSPSNKVTEKGKDVELRCDPISGHTALYWYRQSLGQGLEFLIYFQGNSAPDKSGLPSDRFSAERTGGSVSTLTIQRTQQEDSAVYLCASSFSRTSGETQYFGPGTRLLVL.

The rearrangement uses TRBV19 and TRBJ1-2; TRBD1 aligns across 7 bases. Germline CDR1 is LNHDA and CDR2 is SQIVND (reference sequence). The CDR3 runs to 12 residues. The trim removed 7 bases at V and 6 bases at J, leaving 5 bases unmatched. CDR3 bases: TGTGCCAGTACGGACAGGACCCATGGCTACACCTTC. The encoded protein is CASTDRTHGYTF.

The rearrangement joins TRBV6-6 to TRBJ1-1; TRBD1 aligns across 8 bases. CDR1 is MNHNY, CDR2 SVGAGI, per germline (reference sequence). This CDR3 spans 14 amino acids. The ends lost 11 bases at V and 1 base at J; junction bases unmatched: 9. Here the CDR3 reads CAGRVDRANTEAFF. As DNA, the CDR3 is TGTGCCGGGAGGGTGGACAGGGCGAACACTGAAGCTTTCTTT.

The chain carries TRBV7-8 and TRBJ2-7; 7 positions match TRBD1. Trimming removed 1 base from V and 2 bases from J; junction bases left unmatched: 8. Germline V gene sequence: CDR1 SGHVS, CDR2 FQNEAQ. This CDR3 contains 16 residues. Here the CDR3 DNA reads TGTGCCAGCAGCTTAGTATGGACAGGAACCCCCTACGAGCAGTACTTC. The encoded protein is CASSLVWTGTPYEQYF. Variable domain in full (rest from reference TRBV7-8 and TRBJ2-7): GAGVSQSPRYKVAKRGQDVALRCDPISGHVSLFWYQQALGQGPEFLTYFQNEAQLDKSGLPSDRFFAERPEGSVSTLKIQRTQQEDSAVYLCASSLVWTGTPYEQYFGPGTRLTVT.

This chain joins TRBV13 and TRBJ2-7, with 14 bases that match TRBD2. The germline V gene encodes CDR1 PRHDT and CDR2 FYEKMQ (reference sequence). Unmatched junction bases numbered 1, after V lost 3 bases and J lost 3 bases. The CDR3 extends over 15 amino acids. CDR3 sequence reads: CASSLGLAGDYEQYF. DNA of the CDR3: TGTGCCAGCAGCTTGGGACTAGCGGGAGACTACGAGCAGTACTTC. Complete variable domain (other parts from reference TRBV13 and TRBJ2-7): AAGVIQSPRHLIKEKRETATLKCYPIPRHDTVYWYQQGPGQDPQFLISFYEKMQSDKGSIPDRFSAQQFSDYHSELNMSSLELGDSALYFCASSLGLAGDYEQYFGPGTRLTVT.

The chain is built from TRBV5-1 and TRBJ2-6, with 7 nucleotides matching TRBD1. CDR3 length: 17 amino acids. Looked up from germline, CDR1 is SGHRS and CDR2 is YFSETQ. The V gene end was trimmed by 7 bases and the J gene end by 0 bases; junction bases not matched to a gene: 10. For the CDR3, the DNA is TGCGCCAGCCGACCCGGGACAGACAGCTCTGGGGCCAACGTCCTGACTTTC. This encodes CASRPGTDSSGANVLTF.

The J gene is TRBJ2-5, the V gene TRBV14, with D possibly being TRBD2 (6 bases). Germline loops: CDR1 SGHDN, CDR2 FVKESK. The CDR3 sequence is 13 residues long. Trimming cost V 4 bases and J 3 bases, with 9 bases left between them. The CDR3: CASSRGIEETQYF. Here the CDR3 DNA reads TGTGCCAGCAGCCGCGGGATAGAAGAGACCCAGTACTTC.

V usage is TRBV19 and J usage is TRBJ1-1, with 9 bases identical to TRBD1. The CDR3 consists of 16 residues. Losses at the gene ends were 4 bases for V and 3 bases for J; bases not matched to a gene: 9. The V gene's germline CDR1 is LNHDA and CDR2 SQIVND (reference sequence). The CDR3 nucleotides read TGTGCCAGTAGTAAGTCCCGGGACAGGGTGCACACTGAAGCTTTCTTT. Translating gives CASSKSRDRVHTEAFF. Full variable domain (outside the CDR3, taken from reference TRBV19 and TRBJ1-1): DGGITQSPKYLFRKEGQNVTLSCEQNLNHDAMYWYRQDPGQGLRLIYYSQIVNDFQKGDIAEGYSVSREKKESFPLTVTSAQKNPTAFYLCASSKSRDRVHTEAFFGQGTRLTVV.

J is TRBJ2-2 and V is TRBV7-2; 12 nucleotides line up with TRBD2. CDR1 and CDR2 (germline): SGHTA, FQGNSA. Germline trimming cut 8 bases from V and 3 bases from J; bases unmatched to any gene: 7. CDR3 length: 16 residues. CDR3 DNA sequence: TGTGCCAGCCGCCCTAGCGGGAGGGCCCACACCGGGGAGCTGTTTTTT. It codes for CASRPSGRAHTGELFF.

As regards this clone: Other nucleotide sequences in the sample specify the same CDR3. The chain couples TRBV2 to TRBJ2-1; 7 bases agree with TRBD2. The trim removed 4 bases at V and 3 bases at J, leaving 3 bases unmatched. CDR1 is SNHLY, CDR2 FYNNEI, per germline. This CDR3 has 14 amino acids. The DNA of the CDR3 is TGTGCCAGCAGTGGATTAGCGGGCTACAATGAGCAGTTCTTC. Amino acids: CASSGLAGYNEQFF.

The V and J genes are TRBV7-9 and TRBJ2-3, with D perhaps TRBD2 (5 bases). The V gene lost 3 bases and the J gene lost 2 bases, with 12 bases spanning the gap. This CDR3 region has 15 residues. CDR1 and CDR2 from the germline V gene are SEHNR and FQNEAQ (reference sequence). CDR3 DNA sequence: TGTGCCAGCAGCTTTGGCGGGTTTATCACAGATACGCAGTATTTT. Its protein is CASSFGGFITDTQYF.

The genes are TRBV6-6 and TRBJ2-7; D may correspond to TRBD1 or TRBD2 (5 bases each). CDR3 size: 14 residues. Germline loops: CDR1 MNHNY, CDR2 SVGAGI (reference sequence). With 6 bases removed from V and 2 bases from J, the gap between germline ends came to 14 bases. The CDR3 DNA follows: TGTGCCAGCAGCCTGGGGCTAGCTCCCTACGAGCAGTACTTC. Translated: CASSLGLAPYEQYF.

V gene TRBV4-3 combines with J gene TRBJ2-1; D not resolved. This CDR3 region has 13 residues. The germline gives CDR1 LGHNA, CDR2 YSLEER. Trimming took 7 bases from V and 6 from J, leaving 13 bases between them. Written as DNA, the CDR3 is TGCGCCAGCACTTCTAGACTCGGCAATGAGCAGTTCTTC. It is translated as CASTSRLGNEQFF.

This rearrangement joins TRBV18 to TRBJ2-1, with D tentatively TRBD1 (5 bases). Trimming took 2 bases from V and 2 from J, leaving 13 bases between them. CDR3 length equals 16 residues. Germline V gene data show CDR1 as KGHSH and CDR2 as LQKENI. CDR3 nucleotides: TGTGCCAGCTCACCAGCTGTAGGGGCGACCTACAATGAGCAGTTCTTC. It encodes CASSPAVGATYNEQFF.